The rows below give T cell receptor beta chains drawn from one sample of a study of regulatory T cells in long-lasting Graves disease. TCRdb independently ran MiXCR on the multiplex PCR reads; one entry per CDR3 protein. The sample has 300,000 to 400,000 distinct CDR3 sequences, around 20% seen once. Sequencing used peripheral blood mononuclear cells (PBMCs), obtained when the disease was refractory, from a patient treated with antithyroid drugs. The receptors were gathered from a female donor with Graves disease. Each CDR3 is given with its conserved first and last residue. The D gene is left open where the match is weak. A row's size may be missing; if present it is once, few, many or a size class.

v_gene	d_gene	abundance	j_gene	CDR3nt	CDR3aa
TRBV6-5	NA	many	TRBJ1-4	TGTGCCAGCAGTTACCGGGACGGCGAGGGAGAAAAACTGTTTTTT	CASSYRDGEGEKLFF
TRBV30	NA	NA	TRBJ1-6	TGTGCCTGGAGTCCCGGGAGCGGTTCACCCCTCCACTTT	CAWSPGSGSPLHF
TRBV19	NA	few	TRBJ2-7	TGTGCCAGTAGTATCGGACAGCGGGGAGAGCAGTACTTC	CASSIGQRGEQYF
TRBV27	NA	NA	TRBJ2-1	TGTGCCAGCAGCTGGGGGCTCCAATATAAGAATGAGCAGTTCTTC	CASSWGLQYKNEQFF
TRBV7-2	NA	many	TRBJ1-2	TGTGCCAGCAGCTTAGAGCGGCAGTCTAACTATGGCTACACCTTC	CASSLERQSNYGYTF
TRBV12-3/TRBV12-4	TRBD2	many	TRBJ2-1	TGTGCCAGCAGTCCGGGACTAGGATACAATGAGCAGTTCTTC	CASSPGLGYNEQFF
TRBV29-1	TRBD1	NA	TRBJ1-1	TGCAGCGTTGTATTGGGCTCTGTCAGGGGGCGTGCTTTCTTT	CSVVLGSVRGRAFF
TRBV2	TRBD1	many	TRBJ1-2	TGTGCCAGCAGTGGACAGGGGTTGAACTATGGCTACACCTTC	CASSGQGLNYGYTF
TRBV28	NA	many	TRBJ1-4	TGTGCCAGCAGTTGGAGGGGCGGGGGAAGTGAAAAACTGTTTTTT	CASSWRGGGSEKLFF
TRBV12-5	TRBD1	NA	TRBJ1-5	TGTGCTAGTGGTTTGAGAGGGGGCGAACAGCCCCAGCATTTT	CASGLRGGEQPQHF
TRBV7-9	NA	few	TRBJ1-1	TGTGCCAGCAGCTTAGCAGACGGGGTAATGGAGACTGAAGCTTTCTTT	CASSLADGVMETEAFF
TRBV24-1	NA	NA	TRBJ2-1	TGTGCCACCAGTGATAGGTCTGGGACCAACTACAATGAGCAGTTCTTC	CATSDRSGTNYNEQFF
TRBV30	NA	many	TRBJ1-2	TGTGCCTGGAGTTTACCCAGGGGCCACCCTGGCTACACCTTC	CAWSLPRGHPGYTF
TRBV5-6	NA	few	TRBJ2-5	TGTGCCAGCAGCTTTATTAGCGCCCCCTACGAGACCCAGTACTTC	CASSFISAPYETQYF
TRBV10-3	NA	few	TRBJ1-5	TGTGCCATCAGCGAACAGAATGGCCAGCCCCAGCATTTT	CAISEQNGQPQHF
TRBV12-3/TRBV12-4	TRBD2	NA	TRBJ2-1	TGTGCCAGCAGTTCAATAGCGGGAGTCATCCATGAGCAGTTCTTC	CASSSIAGVIHEQFF
TRBV29-1	TRBD1	many	TRBJ2-5	TGCAGCTCGAGGGGACAGTACCAAGAGACCCAGTACTTC	CSSRGQYQETQYF
TRBV6-1	NA	NA	TRBJ2-5	TGTGCCAGCCAAGCCTCCGGGACTTCCCAAGGGGCCCAGTACTTC	CASQASGTSQGAQYF
TRBV20-1	NA	few	TRBJ1-5	TGCAGTGGTTACAGATACTATAGCAATCAGCCCCAGCATTTT	CSGYRYYSNQPQHF
TRBV12-3/TRBV12-4	NA	many	TRBJ1-1	TGTGCCAGCAATTTACACACTGAAGCTTTCTTT	CASNLHTEAFF
TRBV27	NA	many	TRBJ1-2	TGTGCCAGCAGGAAGGGCACAGGCTATGGCTACACCTTC	CASRKGTGYGYTF
TRBV6-1	NA	NA	TRBJ2-3	TGTGCCAGCAGAGTTCAGGGGAGATTTAGCACAGATACGCAGTATTTT	CASRVQGRFSTDTQYF
TRBV2	NA	NA	TRBJ2-2	TGTGCCAGCAGTGAGGACGGTATGAACACCGGGGAGCTGTTTTTT	CASSEDGMNTGELFF
TRBV4-1	NA	few	TRBJ1-2	TGCGCCAGCAGCCAAGATCCCTTCGGAGCTAACTATGGCTACACCTTC	CASSQDPFGANYGYTF
TRBV7-2	NA	NA	TRBJ1-5	TGTGCCAGCAGCCCTTACGGGAGGGATCAGCCCCAGCATTTT	CASSPYGRDQPQHF
TRBV28	TRBD1	NA	TRBJ1-4	TGTGCCAGCAGTCCACCCGGGACAGGGCTCGAAAAACTGTTTTTT	CASSPPGTGLEKLFF
TRBV7-8	NA	NA	TRBJ2-7	TGCGCCAGCAGCCAAGGGCGGACGAACGAGCAGTACTTC	CASSQGRTNEQYF
TRBV20-1	TRBD2	many	TRBJ2-2	TGCAGTGCCCCGGGACTAGCGGGAGGCAAGAACACCGGGGAGCTGTTTTTT	CSAPGLAGGKNTGELFF
TRBV28	NA	many	TRBJ2-5	TGTGCCAGCAGTTTCTCCAGGAGTCAAGAGACCCAGTACTTC	CASSFSRSQETQYF
TRBV12-5	NA	many	TRBJ1-4	TGTGCTAGTGGTTTGGGTACTGATGAAAAACTGTTTTTT	CASGLGTDEKLFF
TRBV6-1	TRBD1	many	TRBJ1-5	TGTGCCAGCAGCTCCGGACAGGGCCGAAATCAGCCCCAGCATTTT	CASSSGQGRNQPQHF
TRBV4-1	NA	NA	TRBJ1-4	TGCGCCAGCAGCCAGAGGGCAGCCGCAACTAATGAAAAACTGTTTTTT	CASSQRAAATNEKLFF
TRBV28	NA	many	TRBJ2-4	TGTGCCAGCAGTTTAAGACAGGCCGGAAACATTCAGTACTTC	CASSLRQAGNIQYF
TRBV4-1	TRBD2	NA	TRBJ2-4	TGCGCCAGCAGCCAAGGGGGACTAGCGGGAGCCAAAAACATTCAGTACTTC	CASSQGGLAGAKNIQYF
TRBV19	NA	few	TRBJ2-6	TGTGCCAGTAGCCCCTCGGGTCCCCTCTCTGGGGCCAACGTCCTGACTTTC	CASSPSGPLSGANVLTF
TRBV6-2/TRBV6-3	NA	many	TRBJ2-7	TGTGCCAGCAGTTACTCCCCGCTGGGGAAGGGCCGTACGATCGCCTACGAGCAGTACTTC	CASSYSPLGKGRTIAYEQYF
TRBV6-9	TRBD2	few	TRBJ2-5	TGTGCCAGCAGTTACTCCCCCCTAGCGGGGGGTCAAGAGACCCAGTACTTC	CASSYSPLAGGQETQYF